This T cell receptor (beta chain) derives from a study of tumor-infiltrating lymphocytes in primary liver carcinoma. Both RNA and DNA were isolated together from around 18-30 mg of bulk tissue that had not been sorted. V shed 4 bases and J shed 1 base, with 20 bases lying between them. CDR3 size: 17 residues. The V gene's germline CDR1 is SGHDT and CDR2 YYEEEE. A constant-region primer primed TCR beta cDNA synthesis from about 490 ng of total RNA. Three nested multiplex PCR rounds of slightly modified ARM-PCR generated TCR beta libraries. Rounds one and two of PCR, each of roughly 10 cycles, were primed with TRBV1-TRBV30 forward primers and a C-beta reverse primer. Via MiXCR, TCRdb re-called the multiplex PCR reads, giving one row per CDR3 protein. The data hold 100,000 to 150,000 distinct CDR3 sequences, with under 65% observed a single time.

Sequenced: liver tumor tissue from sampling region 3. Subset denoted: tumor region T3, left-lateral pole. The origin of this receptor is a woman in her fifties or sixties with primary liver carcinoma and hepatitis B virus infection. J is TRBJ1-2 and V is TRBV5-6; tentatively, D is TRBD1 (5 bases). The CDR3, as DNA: TGTGCCAGCAGCCCACTCAGGGACCAGATCCTTAACTATGGCTACACCTTC. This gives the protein CASSPLRDQILNYGYTF. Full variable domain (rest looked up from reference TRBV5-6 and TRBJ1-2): DAGVTQSPTHLIKTRGQQVTLRCSPKSGHDTVSWYQQALGQGPQFIFQYYEEEERQRGNFPDRFSGHQFPNYSSELNVNALLLGDSALYLCASSPLRDQILNYGYTFGSGTRLTVV.